The 28 T cell receptor beta chains presented below share a single source sample, sequenced in a study of control samples from healthy donors and cancer patients. The assay was immunoSEQ multiplex PCR, and TCRdb's table has in-frame clones only and misses some. This table has approximately 70,000 clones, around nine tenths appearing once. The sample consisted of PBMCs. The receptors were sampled from a man aged 55 to 69 with colorectal cancer.

The J gene is TRBJ1-2, the V gene TRBV2; TRBD1 agrees at 8 bases. The CDR3 sequence is 14 residues long. Germline CDR1 and CDR2: SNHLY and FYNNEI. The V gene end was trimmed by 7 bases and the J gene end by 7 bases; junction bases not matched to a gene: 11. CDR3 protein: CASKPGQGLGGYTF. The CDR3 region has the DNA TGTGCCAGCAAGCCCGGACAGGGTTTGGGTGGCTACACCTTC.

The chain carries TRBV5-4 and TRBJ2-2; 15 positions agree with TRBD2. This CDR3 has 19 amino acids. CDR1 is SGHNT and CDR2 is YYREEE in the germline V gene (reference sequence). With 3 bases clipped from V and 1 base from J, the junction kept 7 bases outside the gene matches. The CDR3 bases are TGTGCCAGCAGCTCTGGGACTAGCGGGGGGCCATGGAACACCGGGGAGCTGTTTTTT. Translating gives CASSSGTSGGPWNTGELFF.

The CDR3: CASSLRGADTQYF. Written as DNA, the CDR3 is TGTGCCAGCAGCCTTCGGGGGGCAGATACGCAGTATTTT. The chain employs TRBV3-1 (or the pseudogene TRBV3-2) and TRBJ2-3, with 7 bases matching TRBD2. Per germline, CDR1 LGHDT and CDR2 YNNKEL (reference sequence). The CDR3 loop spans 13 amino acids. Losses at the gene ends were 4 bases for V and 4 bases for J; bases not matched to a gene: 2.

This chain links TRBV9 with TRBJ1-3; no clear D. CDR1 SGDLS and CDR2 YYNGEE come from the germline V gene. Trimming left V 7 bases short and J 0 bases short, with 14 bases between. This CDR3 has 15 amino acids. CDR3 loop: CASSAAGFSGNTIYF. DNA of the CDR3: TGTGCCAGCTCAGCCGCCGGCTTCTCTGGAAACACCATATATTTT.

The chain combines TRBV7-9 with TRBJ2-7, with D possibly TRBD1 on 6 matching bases. Germline CDR1 SEHNR, CDR2 FQNEAQ (reference sequence). Trimming removed 5 bases from V and 1 base from J, with 15 bases in between. The CDR3 has 15 residues. The CDR3 sequence is CASSLRQAQSYEQYF. Written as DNA, the CDR3 is TGTGCCAGCAGCCTAAGACAGGCTCAATCCTACGAGCAGTACTTC.

The chain uses TRBV19 and TRBJ2-2; 10 nucleotides match TRBD2. Germline CDR1 is LNHDA and CDR2 is SQIVND (reference sequence). The CDR3 loop spans 15 amino acids. V gave up 4 bases and J gave up 4 bases; unmatched junction bases: 3. The CDR3 loop reads CASSTAGGRTGELFF. The CDR3 bases are TGTGCCAGTAGTACAGCGGGGGGGCGCACCGGGGAGCTGTTTTTT.

The chain is built from TRBV4-1 and TRBJ1-3, with D perhaps TRBD1 (5 bases). The CDR3 loop spans 16 amino acids. Trimming removed 4 bases from V and 0 bases from J, with 13 bases in between. Germline V gene lookup returns CDR1 MGHRA and CDR2 YSYEKL. The CDR3 nucleotides read TGCGCCAGCAGCCTCTACGACAGCTACTCTGGAAACACCATATATTTT. This codes for CASSLYDSYSGNTIYF.

This chain connects TRBV21-1 to TRBJ1-2; TRBD1 was called by the table and not checked on the DNA. TRBV21-1 is labeled a pseudogene. This CDR3 spans 9 amino acids. Written as DNA, the CDR3 is TGTGCCACCTGGGCGGGCTACACCTTC. Translating it yields CATWAGYTF.

This chain uses TRBV11-2 with TRBJ2-2; 7 bases are a match to TRBD2. The germline V gene encodes CDR1 SGHAT and CDR2 FQNNGV. After removal of 1 base from V and 6 bases from J, the junction contained 5 bases not matched to a gene. The CDR3 runs to 15 residues. CDR3 DNA: TGTGCCAGCAGCTTAGTGAGCGGGGTTGCCGGGGAGCTGTTTTTT. Residues: CASSLVSGVAGELFF.

The chain carries TRBV27 and TRBJ2-1; D unresolved. Trimming pared 7 bases from V and 15 bases from J, leaving 19 bases between. The CDR3 length is 12 residues. Germline CDR1 and CDR2: MNHEY and SMNVEV (reference sequence). The CDR3, as DNA: TGTGCCAGCACCATCCAAGCCCCCCCTCCGTTCTTC. The encoded protein is CASTIQAPPPFF.

The gene calls are TRBV21-1 and TRBJ1-3. TRBV21-1 is a known pseudogene. The CDR3 is 18 residues long. CDR3 DNA: TGTGCCAGCAGCAAAGCGCTTTTGGGAGGATCGTTGGGAAACACCATATATTTT. Translated, it gives CASSKALLGGSLGNTIYF.

V and J are TRBV6-2 or TRBV6-3 and TRBJ2-5; perhaps TRBD2 as D (5 bases). Germline V gene data show CDR1 as MNHEY and CDR2 as SVGEGT. Between the trimmed V and J ends, which lost 4 bases and 5 bases, there was a span of 8 bases. This CDR3 comprises 12 residues. The CDR3 DNA reads TGTGCCAGCAGTTCGCGAGGGGAGACCCAGTACTTC. Its protein is CASSSRGETQYF.

This rearrangement joins TRBV2 to TRBJ2-3; a weak D match, TRBD2 (5 bases). Trimming took 7 bases from V and 4 from J, leaving 15 bases between them. CDR1 SNHLY and CDR2 FYNNEI come from the germline V gene. The CDR3 is 14 residues long. CDR3 sequence (DNA): TGTGCCAGCATCGCACTAGAGTTCTCAGATACGCAGTATTTT. This codes for CASIALEFSDTQYF. Using reference TRBV2 and TRBJ2-3 for the parts outside the CDR3, the full variable domain is EPEVTQTPSHQVTQMGQEVILRCVPISNHLYFYWYRQILGQKVEFLVSFYNNEISEKSEIFDDQFSVERPDGSNFTLKIRSTKLEDSAMYFCASIALEFSDTQYFGPGTRLTVL.

V gene TRBV5-6 combines with J gene TRBJ1-6; D not certain. The germline V gene has CDR1 SGHDT and CDR2 YYEEEE. V dropped 4 bases and J dropped 7 bases, with 15 bases sitting between them. This CDR3 has 15 residues. CDR3: CASSQRATTNSPLHF. The CDR3 bases are TGTGCCAGCAGCCAAAGAGCAACCACCAATTCACCCCTCCACTTT.

V is TRBV25-1 and J is TRBJ2-7, with no clear D. CDR3 length: 14 residues. Germline V CDR1 and CDR2: MGHDK, SYGVNS. Trimming shortened V by 9 bases and J by 7 bases, and 22 bases separated the two germline ends. The CDR3: CAREVRAISCEQYF. CDR3 bases: TGTGCCAGGGAAGTAAGGGCAATTTCGTGTGAGCAGTACTTC.

This clone came up a few times. The CDR3 region is CASSPGAYEQYF. CDR3 sequence (DNA): TGTGCCAGCAGTCCCGGTGCCTACGAGCAGTACTTC. The genes are TRBV6-6 and TRBJ2-7; D is unresolved. Germline CDR1 and CDR2: MNHNY and SVGAGI (reference sequence). The CDR3 spans 12 residues. V was pared by 5 bases and J by 2 bases, with 7 bases between.

For the CDR3, the DNA is TGTGCCAGCAGCTTAACGGACGGATCCTACAATGAGCAGTTCTTC. Protein: CASSLTDGSYNEQFF. This chain connects TRBV7-3 to TRBJ2-1; D remains unclear. The V gene lost 0 bases and the J gene lost 1 base, with 7 bases spanning the gap. The germline gives CDR1 SGHTA, CDR2 FQGTGA. The CDR3 is made up of 15 amino acids.

The gene calls are TRBV30 and TRBJ1-1, with D uncertain. The CDR3 runs to 13 residues. Trimming cost V 3 bases and J 1 base, with 9 bases left between them. Germline CDR1 and CDR2: GTSNPN and SVGIG (reference sequence). As DNA, the CDR3 is TGTGCCTGGAGAAGGGAGGAGAACACTGAAGCTTTCTTT. Translation: CAWRREENTEAFF.

V gene TRBV4-3 combines with J gene TRBJ2-3; 12 bases match TRBD2. The CDR3 has 17 residues. Germline trimming cut 4 bases from V and 0 bases from J; bases unmatched to any gene: 5. Germline V gives CDR1 LGHNA, CDR2 YSLEER. CDR3 protein: CASSLGTSGPSTDTQYF. CDR3 sequence (DNA): TGCGCCAGCAGCCTGGGGACTAGCGGGCCAAGCACAGATACGCAGTATTTT.

The genes are TRBV3-1 (or the pseudogene TRBV3-2) and TRBJ2-5; 7 bases line up with TRBD1. Per the germline V gene, CDR1 is LGHDT and CDR2 is YNNKEL (reference sequence). V shed 4 bases and J 2 bases; nucleotides not matched to a gene: 4. CDR3 length: 14 amino acids. The chain's CDR3 is CASSPGTAQETQYF. CDR3 DNA: TGTGCCAGCAGCCCCGGGACAGCGCAAGAGACCCAGTACTTC.

V is TRBV5-6 and J is TRBJ1-2; TRBD1 is a possible D gene (6 bases). The germline CDR1 and CDR2 sequences are SGHDT and YYEEEE. The V end lost 5 bases, the J end lost 0 bases, and 11 bases lay between the germline ends. The CDR3 is made up of 14 amino acids. The CDR3 DNA reads as TGTGCCAGCAGTCCGCCAGGGGCTAACTATGGCTACACCTTC. It translates to CASSPPGANYGYTF.

This clone was seen a few times. J is TRBJ2-7 and V is TRBV7-2, with D maybe TRBD2 (6 bases). The CDR3 has 14 amino acids. Germline CDR1 is SGHTA and CDR2 is FQGNSA. Trimming cost V 5 bases and J 2 bases, with 13 bases left between them. The CDR3 loop is CASSTFRRAYEQYF. CDR3 DNA: TGTGCCAGCAGCACCTTTAGGAGGGCCTACGAGCAGTACTTC.

A single count supports this clone. V and J are TRBV2 and TRBJ1-1; 8 bases fit TRBD1. Germline CDR1 SNHLY, CDR2 FYNNEI. CDR3 length: 13 residues. V was clipped by 6 bases and J by 7 bases; unmatched bases: 7. This chain's CDR3 is CASSPDRVNEAFF. Here the CDR3 DNA reads TGTGCCAGCAGCCCGGACAGGGTAAATGAAGCTTTCTTT.

The V call is TRBV6-1, the J call TRBJ1-5; D is ambiguous. V was pared by 2 bases and J by 4 bases, with 15 bases between. CDR3 size: 16 residues. CDR1 and CDR2 from the germline V gene are MNHNS and SASEGT. The CDR3 coding sequence is TGTGCCAGCAGTGAAATTAATATTGCCCCTAATCAGCCCCAGCATTTT. Translating gives CASSEINIAPNQPQHF.

This chain joins TRBV2 and TRBJ1-5; D is undetermined. The V end lost 8 bases, the J end lost 4 bases, and 9 bases lay between the germline ends. In germline, CDR1 is SNHLY, CDR2 FYNNEI. The CDR3 consists of 12 residues. The CDR3 sequence is CASEGNNQPQHF. The CDR3 coding sequence is TGTGCCAGCGAGGGAAATAATCAGCCCCAGCATTTT.

The chain is built from TRBV19 and TRBJ1-5; 11 nucleotides align to TRBD1. The CDR3 runs 13 residues. V lost 5 bases, J lost 6 bases, and 0 bases stayed unmatched. CDR1 is LNHDA, CDR2 SQIVND, per germline (reference sequence). CDR3 bases: TGTGCCAGTAGTGGGACAGGGGGTCAGCCCCAGCATTTT. The encoded protein is CASSGTGGQPQHF.

V usage is TRBV3-1 (or the pseudogene TRBV3-2) and J usage is TRBJ1-1; unclear D gene. The CDR3 has 12 residues. Germline CDR1 reads LGHDT; CDR2 reads YNNKEL (reference sequence). Trimming left V 8 bases short and J 2 bases short, with 9 bases between. CDR3 amino acids: CASGRTNTEAFF. CDR3 bases: TGTGCCAGCGGGCGGACCAACACTGAAGCTTTCTTT.

This chain uses TRBV20-1 with TRBJ1-5; D is ambiguous. The germline V gene encodes CDR1 DFQATT and CDR2 SNEGSKA (reference sequence). The CDR3 has 8 amino acids. The CDR3 DNA follows: TGCAGGAAGTCAGCCCAGCATTTT. Translated: CRKSAQHF.